This entry is about one T cell receptor (beta chain). Its antigen is still unknown. Germline V gene sequence: CDR1 SEHNR, CDR2 FQNEAQ (reference sequence). The CDR3 runs to 15 residues. The V gene end was trimmed by 4 bases and the J gene end by 4 bases; junction bases not matched to a gene: 8. Time point indicated: cycle 4 day 1 (C4D1), after 5 to 7 weeks of nivolumab. Following autologous stem cell transplantation, relapse occurred in every patient, and exposure to brentuximab vedotin varied. Generated by immunoSEQ multiplex PCR, the TCRdb table keeps only in-frame clones and is missing some. The sample lists some 20,000 clones; 76% were seen once. This entry comes from a study of PD-1 blockade in classical Hodgkin lymphoma. Study outcomes and limitations: Unlike CD8+ TCR diversity, which did not rise significantly by C4D1, CD4+ TCR diversity did.

The chain employs TRBV7-9 and TRBJ2-3; 7 bases fit TRBD1. The specimen was peripheral blood mononuclear cells (PBMCs), collected before the fourth cycle of nivolumab. This TCR derives from a human donor with classical Hodgkin lymphoma. CDR3 sequence reads: CASSSYTGTADTQYF. The CDR3 coding sequence is TGTGCCAGCAGCTCCTACACAGGGACAGCAGATACGCAGTATTTT.